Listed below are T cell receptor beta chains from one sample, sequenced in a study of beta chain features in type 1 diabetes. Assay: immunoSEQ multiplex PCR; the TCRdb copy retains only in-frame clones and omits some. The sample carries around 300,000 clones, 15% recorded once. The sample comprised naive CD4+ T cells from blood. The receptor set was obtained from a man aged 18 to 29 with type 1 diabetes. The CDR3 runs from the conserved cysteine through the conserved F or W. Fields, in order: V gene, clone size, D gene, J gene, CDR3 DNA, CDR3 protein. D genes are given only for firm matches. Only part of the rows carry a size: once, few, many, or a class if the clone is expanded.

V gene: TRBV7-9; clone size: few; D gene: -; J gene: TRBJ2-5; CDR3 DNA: TGTGCCAGCAGCTTAGCGGTTCACTTCCAAGAGACCCAGTACTTC; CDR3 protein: CASSLAVHFQETQYF
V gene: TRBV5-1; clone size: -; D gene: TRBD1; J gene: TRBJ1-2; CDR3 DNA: TGCGCCAGCAGCGGCGGACAGGGAGTTTATGGCTACACCTTC; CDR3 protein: CASSGGQGVYGYTF
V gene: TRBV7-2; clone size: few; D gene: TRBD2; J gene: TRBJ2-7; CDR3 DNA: TGTGCCAGCAGCTCAGCAGCGGGAGGGGCCTACGAGCAGTACTTC; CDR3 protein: CASSSAAGGAYEQYF
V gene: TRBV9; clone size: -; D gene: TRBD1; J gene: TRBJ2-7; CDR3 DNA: TGTGCCAGCAGCGTTTTAGGGACAGCAGCCTACGAGCAGTACTTC; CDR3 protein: CASSVLGTAAYEQYF
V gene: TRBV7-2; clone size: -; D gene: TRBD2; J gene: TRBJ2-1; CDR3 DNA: TGTGCCAGCAGCTCTCATCCTAGCGGCAATGAGCAGTTCTTC; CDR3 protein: CASSSHPSGNEQFF
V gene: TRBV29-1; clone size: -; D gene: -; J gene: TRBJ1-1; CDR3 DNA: TGCAGCGCCACCAAACAGGGACCGAACACTGAAGCTTTCTTT; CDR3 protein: CSATKQGPNTEAFF
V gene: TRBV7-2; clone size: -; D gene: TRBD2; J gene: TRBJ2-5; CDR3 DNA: TGTGCCAGCAGCACAAGACTAGCGGGGGGCCGGTCGAGAGAGACCCAGTACTTC; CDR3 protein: CASSTRLAGGRSRETQYF
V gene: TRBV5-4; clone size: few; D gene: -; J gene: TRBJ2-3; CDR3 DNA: TGTGCCAGCAGCTTGGGAGGGCCAGATACGCAGTATTTT; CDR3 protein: CASSLGGPDTQYF
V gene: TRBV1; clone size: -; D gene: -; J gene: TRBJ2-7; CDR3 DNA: TGCACCAGCAGCCAAGATAAGCGGGAGGGTAACACCTACGAGCAGTACTTC; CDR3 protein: CTSSQDKREGNTYEQYF
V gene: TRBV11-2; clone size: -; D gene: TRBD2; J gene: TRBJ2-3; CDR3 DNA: TGTGCCAGCAGCTTAGATGGGACTAGTGGTCCGCAGTATTTT; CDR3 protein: CASSLDGTSGPQYF
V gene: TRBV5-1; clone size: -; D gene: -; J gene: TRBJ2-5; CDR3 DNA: TGCGCCAGCAGCTTCTCCGCAGGGGAACAAGAGACCCAGTACTTC; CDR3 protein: CASSFSAGEQETQYF
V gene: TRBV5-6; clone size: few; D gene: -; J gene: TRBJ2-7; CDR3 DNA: TGTGCCAGCAGCTCTATCCGGGGGAAGGAGCTGTACTTC; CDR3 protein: CASSSIRGKELYF
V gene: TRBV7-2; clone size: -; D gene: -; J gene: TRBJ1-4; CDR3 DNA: TGTGCCAGCAGCCCATCCCCGGGAAGGTTAATCCAAAAACTGTTTTTT; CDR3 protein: CASSPSPGRLIQKLFF
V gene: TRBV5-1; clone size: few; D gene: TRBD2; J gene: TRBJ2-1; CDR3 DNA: TGCGCCAGCAGCTTGACGGGACTAGACCACAATGAGCAGTTCTTC; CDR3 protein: CASSLTGLDHNEQFF
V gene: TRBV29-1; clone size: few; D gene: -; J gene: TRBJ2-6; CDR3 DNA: TGCAGCGTTGAAGATTCCAAGGATTGGGCGTGGGGGGCCAACGTCCTGACTTTC; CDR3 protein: CSVEDSKDWAWGANVLTF
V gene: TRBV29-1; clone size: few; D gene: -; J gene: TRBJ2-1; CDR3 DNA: TGCAGCGCCGGCGGGGCGGGACTCTACCATGAGCAGTTCTTC; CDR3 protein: CSAGGAGLYHEQFF
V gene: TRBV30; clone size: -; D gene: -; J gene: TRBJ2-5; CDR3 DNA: TGTGCCTGGATACTGAAAGAGACCCAGTACTTC; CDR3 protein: CAWILKETQYF
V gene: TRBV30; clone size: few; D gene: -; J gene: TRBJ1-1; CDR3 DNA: TGTGCCTGGAGTGTAAGCATGAACACTGAAGCTTTCTTT; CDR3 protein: CAWSVSMNTEAFF
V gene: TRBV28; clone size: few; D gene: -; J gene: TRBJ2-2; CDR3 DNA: TGTGCCAGCACGGAGACCGGGGAGCTGTTTTTT; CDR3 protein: CASTETGELFF
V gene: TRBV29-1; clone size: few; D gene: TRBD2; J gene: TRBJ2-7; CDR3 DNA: TGCAGCACCCCGTTTGTAGCGGGAGCATACTTCTTC; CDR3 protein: CSTPFVAGAYFF
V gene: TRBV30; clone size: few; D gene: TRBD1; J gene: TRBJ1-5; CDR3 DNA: TGTGCCTGGAGCACGGGACAGGTCAATCAGCCCCAGCATTTT; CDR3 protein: CAWSTGQVNQPQHF
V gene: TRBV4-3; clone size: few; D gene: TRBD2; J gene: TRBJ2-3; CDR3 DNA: TGCGCCAGCAGCCAAGATGTAGCGGGGTGGCGGGATACGCAGTATTTT; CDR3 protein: CASSQDVAGWRDTQYF
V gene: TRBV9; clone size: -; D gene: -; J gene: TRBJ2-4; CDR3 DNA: TGTGCCAGCAGCGTAGCCCCTGGACGGGGTGACATTCAGTACTTC; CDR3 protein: CASSVAPGRGDIQYF
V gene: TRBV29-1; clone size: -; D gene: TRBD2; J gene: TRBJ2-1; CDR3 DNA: TGCAGCGTCGGGGGACTAGCGGGGACCTCCTACAGGGAGCAGTTCTTC; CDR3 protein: CSVGGLAGTSYREQFF
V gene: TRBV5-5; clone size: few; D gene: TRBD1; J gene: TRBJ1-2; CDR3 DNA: TGTGCCAGCAGTCCGGACAGGGGTGGCTATGGCTACACCTTC; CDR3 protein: CASSPDRGGYGYTF
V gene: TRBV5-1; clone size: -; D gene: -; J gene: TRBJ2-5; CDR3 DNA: TGCGCCAGCAGCTCTTCTAGTCCAGAGACCCAGTACTTC; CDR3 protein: CASSSSSPETQYF
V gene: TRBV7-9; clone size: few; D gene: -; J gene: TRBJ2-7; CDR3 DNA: TGTGCCAGCAGCTTAATACGGGACACCCCCTACGAGCAGTACTTC; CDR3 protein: CASSLIRDTPYEQYF
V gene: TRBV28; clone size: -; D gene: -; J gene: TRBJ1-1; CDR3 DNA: TGTGCCAGCAGTTCGGCGGAAAACACTGAAGCTTTCTTT; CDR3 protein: CASSSAENTEAFF
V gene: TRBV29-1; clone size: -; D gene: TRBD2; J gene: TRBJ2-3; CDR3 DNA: TGCAGTTCCGGGACTAGATTCACAGATACGCAGTATTTT; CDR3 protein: CSSGTRFTDTQYF
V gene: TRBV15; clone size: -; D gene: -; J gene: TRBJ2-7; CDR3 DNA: TGTGCCACCAGCAGAGATAAGGGGTTCTACGAGCAGTACTTC; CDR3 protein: CATSRDKGFYEQYF
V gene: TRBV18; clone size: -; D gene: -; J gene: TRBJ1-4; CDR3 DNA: TGTGCCAGCTCACCGGGGAGAACTAATGAAAAACTGTTTTTT; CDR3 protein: CASSPGRTNEKLFF
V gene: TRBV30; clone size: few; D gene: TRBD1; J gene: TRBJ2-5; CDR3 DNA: TGTGCCTGGAGAGGCTCGGGACAGGGGTACTTC; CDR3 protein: CAWRGSGQGYF
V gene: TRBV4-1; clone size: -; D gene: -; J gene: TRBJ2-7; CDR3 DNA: TGCGCCAGCAGCCTGGGTTTCGGGGACTACGAGCAGTACTTC; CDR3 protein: CASSLGFGDYEQYF
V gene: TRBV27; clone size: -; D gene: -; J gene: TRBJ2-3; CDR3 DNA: TGTGCCAGCATGGGCAGGGTTGCTAGCACAGATACGCAGTATTTT; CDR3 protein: CASMGRVASTDTQYF
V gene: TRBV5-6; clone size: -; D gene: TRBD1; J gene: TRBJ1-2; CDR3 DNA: TGTGCCAGCAGCTTGGTACAGGGGACTGGCTACACCTTC; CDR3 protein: CASSLVQGTGYTF
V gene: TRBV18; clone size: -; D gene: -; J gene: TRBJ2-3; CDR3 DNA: TGTGCCAGCTCACCCCAGGGTCTGTTGGATACGCAGTATTTT; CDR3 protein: CASSPQGLLDTQYF
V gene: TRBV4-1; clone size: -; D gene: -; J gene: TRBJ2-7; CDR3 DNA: TGCGCCAGCAGCCAAGGTCGCGGCGGGATCGTTAGTTACGAGCAGTACTTC; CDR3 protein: CASSQGRGGIVSYEQYF
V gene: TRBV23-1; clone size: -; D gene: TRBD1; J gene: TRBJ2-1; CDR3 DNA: TGCGCCAGCAGTCACCCGGGACAGGGGCCATACTCCTACAATGAGCAGTTCTTC; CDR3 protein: CASSHPGQGPYSYNEQFF
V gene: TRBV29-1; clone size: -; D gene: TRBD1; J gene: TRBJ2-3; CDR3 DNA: TGCAGCGGACTGCAGGGGGAGGATACGCAGTATTTT; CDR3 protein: CSGLQGEDTQYF
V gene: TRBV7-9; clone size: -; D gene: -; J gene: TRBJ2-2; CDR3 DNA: TGTGCCAGCAGCTTGGGAGTCGGGGAGCTGTTTTTT; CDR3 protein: CASSLGVGELFF
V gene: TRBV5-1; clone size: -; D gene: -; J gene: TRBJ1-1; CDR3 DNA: TGCGCCAGCAGCATAGGCGGGGGGTTCGACACTGAAGCTTTCTTT; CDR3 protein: CASSIGGGFDTEAFF
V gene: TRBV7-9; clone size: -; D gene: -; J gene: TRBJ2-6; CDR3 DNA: TGTGCCAGCAGCTTCGGGGTCGCGGGGGCCAACGTCCTGACTTTC; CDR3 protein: CASSFGVAGANVLTF
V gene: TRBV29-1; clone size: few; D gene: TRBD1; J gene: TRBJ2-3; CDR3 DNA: TGCAGCGTTTGGGCTGGACAGGGAATAGTCACAGATACGCAGTATTTT; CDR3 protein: CSVWAGQGIVTDTQYF
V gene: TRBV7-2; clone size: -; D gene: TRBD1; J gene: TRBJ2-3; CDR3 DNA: TGTGCCAGCAGCTTAGTAGGACAGGGGTCATCAGATACGCAGTATTTT; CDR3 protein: CASSLVGQGSSDTQYF
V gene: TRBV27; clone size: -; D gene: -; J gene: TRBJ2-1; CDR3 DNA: TGTGCCAGCTCGTCCACTAGAGCTACCTACAATGAGCAGTTCTTC; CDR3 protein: CASSSTRATYNEQFF